The T cell receptor (beta chain) described here comes from a study of blood T cell repertoires in COVID-19. Study at large: The origin of the acute and convalescent COVID-19 samples was the United States, Italy and Spain. In each case, the material was cDNA or gDNA derived from T cells, B-cell-depleted T cells, or PBMCs.

V lost 2 bases, J lost 7 bases, and 16 bases lay in between. Germline lookup yields CDR1 SGHRS and CDR2 YFSETQ. CDR3 length: 15 amino acids. Profiling relied on immunoSEQ multiplex PCR, and the TCRdb table lists in-frame clones only, not all of them. The sample shows about 70,000 clones, around 84% of them seen only once. This chain links TRBV5-1 with TRBJ1-5; D unclear. The material sequenced was peripheral blood. The clonotype comes from a woman aged 80 or older with acute or convalescent COVID-19. The CDR3 loop is CASSLGLSSGQPQHF. The CDR3 nucleotides read TGCGCCAGCAGCTTAGGGTTGAGCAGCGGCCAGCCCCAGCATTTT. Full variable domain (missing parts from reference TRBV5-1 and TRBJ1-5): KAGVTQTPRYLIKTRGQQVTLSCSPISGHRSVSWYQQTPGQGLQFLFEYFSETQRNKGNFPGRFSGRQFSNSRSEMNVSTLELGDSALYLCASSLGLSSGQPQHFGDGTRLSIL.